The 6 T cell receptor beta chains reported below all come from one sample, sequenced in a study of blood T cell repertoires in COVID-19. The method was immunoSEQ multiplex PCR; TCRdb's version includes in-frame clones alone and lacks a portion of them. The sample records 50,000 or so clones, over 85% being singletons. The sequencing input was peripheral blood. The receptors were sampled from a man in his sixties with COVID-19, enrolled during active disease.

For the CDR3, the DNA is TGCGCCAGCAGCTTGGTCGGGGGGCCCGAAAATGAGCAGTTCTTC. Translated: CASSLVGGPENEQFF. The chain employs TRBV5-1 and TRBJ2-1; D possibly corresponds to TRBD2 (7 bases). The V gene lost 0 bases and the J gene lost 7 bases, with 14 bases spanning the gap. CDR1 SGHRS and CDR2 YFSETQ come from the germline V gene. The CDR3 sequence is 15 residues long. Using reference TRBV5-1 and TRBJ2-1 for the parts outside the CDR3, the full variable domain is KAGVTQTPRYLIKTRGQQVTLSCSPISGHRSVSWYQQTPGQGLQFLFEYFSETQRNKGNFPGRFSGRQFSNSRSEMNVSTLELGDSALYLCASSLVGGPENEQFFGPGTRLTVL.

Only one count was recorded for this clone. CDR3 in amino acids: CASSYEGGLAYEQYF. The CDR3 DNA sequence: TGTGCCAGCAGTTACGAGGGGGGGTTAGCCTACGAGCAGTACTTC. This rearrangement joins TRBV6-2 or TRBV6-3 to TRBJ2-7, with D possibly TRBD2 on 7 matching bases. The CDR3 loop spans 15 amino acids. V lost 2 bases to trimming and J lost 2 bases, with 13 bases between them. The germline V gene encodes CDR1 MNHEY and CDR2 SVGEGT.

The chain employs TRBV19 and TRBJ1-1; D is perhaps TRBD1 (6 bases). The V gene's germline CDR1 is LNHDA and CDR2 SQIVND (reference sequence). The CDR3 runs 17 residues. V was clipped by 4 bases and J by 0 bases, with 18 bases between them. CDR3 sequence: CASSKLGVQGMNTEAFF. As DNA, the CDR3 is TGTGCCAGTAGTAAACTCGGAGTACAGGGAATGAACACTGAAGCTTTCTTT.

This clone was observed a few times. J is TRBJ2-7 and V is TRBV21-1; the DNA was not used to check the table's D call, TRBD1. TRBV21-1 is recorded as a pseudogene. This CDR3 is built from 9 residues. In nucleotides, the CDR3 is TGTGCCAACACCTACGAGCAGTACTTC. It specifies CANTYEQYF.

This clone was seen a handful of times. V usage is TRBV5-1 and J usage is TRBJ2-2; the match to TRBD1 covers 10 bases. CDR3 length equals 17 residues. The junction had 9 bases not matched to a gene; V was cut back by 1 base and J by 6 bases. Germline V CDR1 and CDR2: SGHRS, YFSETQ. Here the CDR3 DNA reads TGCGCCAGCAGCTTGACCACCGGGACAGGGGCAGCCGGGGAGCTGTTTTTT. Amino acid sequence: CASSLTTGTGAAGELFF.

The genes are TRBV28 and TRBJ1-2; D is perhaps TRBD1 (5 bases). The CDR3 covers 11 residues. Per the germline V gene, CDR1 is MDHEN and CDR2 is SYDVKM. Trimming took off 3 bases at V and 12 bases at J, with 11 bases between the two ends. The CDR3 DNA reads TGTGCCAGCAGTTTGGGACTTTTTCACACCTTC. Its translation: CASSLGLFHTF.